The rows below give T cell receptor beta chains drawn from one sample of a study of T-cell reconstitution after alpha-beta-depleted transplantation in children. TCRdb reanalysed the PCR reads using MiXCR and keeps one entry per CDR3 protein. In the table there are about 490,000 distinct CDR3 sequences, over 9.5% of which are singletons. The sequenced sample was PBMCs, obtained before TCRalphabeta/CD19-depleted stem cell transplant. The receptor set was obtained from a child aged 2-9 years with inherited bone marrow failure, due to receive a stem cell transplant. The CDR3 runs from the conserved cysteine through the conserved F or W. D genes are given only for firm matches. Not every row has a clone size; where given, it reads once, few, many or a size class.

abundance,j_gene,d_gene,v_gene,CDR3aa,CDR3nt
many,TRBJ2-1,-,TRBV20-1,CSALKRGSSYNEQFF,TGCAGTGCCCTGAAGCGAGGGAGTTCCTACAATGAGCAGTTCTTC
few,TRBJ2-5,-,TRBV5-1,CASSLPTGTPQETQYF,TGCGCCAGCAGCTTGCCCACCGGGACACCACAAGAGACCCAGTACTTC
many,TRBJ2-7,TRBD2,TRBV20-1,CSTSGRGYEQYF,TGCAGTACTAGCGGGAGGGGATACGAGCAGTACTTC
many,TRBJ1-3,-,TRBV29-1,CSVQGLGNTIYF,TGCAGCGTACAGGGATTGGGAAACACCATATATTTT
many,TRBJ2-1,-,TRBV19,CASRVYPPTYYNEQFF,TGTGCCAGTAGAGTCTACCCACCCACCTACTACAATGAGCAGTTCTTC
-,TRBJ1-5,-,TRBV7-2,CASSLVGRSSNQPQHF,TGTGCCAGCAGCTTAGTCGGTAGGAGTAGCAATCAGCCCCAGCATTTT
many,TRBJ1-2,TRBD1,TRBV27,CASRLGQYYGYTF,TGTGCCAGCAGGTTGGGACAGTACTATGGCTACACCTTC
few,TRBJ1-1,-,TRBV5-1,CASSLETTNTEAFF,TGCGCCAGCAGCTTGGAAACCACCAACACTGAAGCTTTCTTT
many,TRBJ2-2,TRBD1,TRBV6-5,CASSYPDRGRVGELFF,TGTGCCAGCAGTTACCCGGACAGGGGGCGCGTTGGGGAGCTGTTTTTT
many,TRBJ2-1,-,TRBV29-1,CSVRPQDLGREFF,TGCAGCGTTCGTCCACAGGATTTGGGCCGGGAGTTCTTC
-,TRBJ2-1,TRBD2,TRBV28,CASSSPQGLAGINEQFF,TGTGCCAGCAGTTCCCCCCAGGGACTAGCGGGGATCAATGAGCAGTTCTTC
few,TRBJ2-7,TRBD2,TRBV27,CASTIRAGVYEQYF,TGTGCCAGCACCATAAGGGCGGGGGTCTACGAGCAGTACTTC
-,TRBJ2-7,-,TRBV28,CASSLGLRLRWQYF,TGTGCCAGCAGTTTAGGATTGAGACTGAGGTGGCAGTACTTC
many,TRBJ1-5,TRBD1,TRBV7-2,CASSGTAINQPQHF,TGTGCCAGCAGCGGGACAGCTATCAATCAGCCCCAGCATTTT
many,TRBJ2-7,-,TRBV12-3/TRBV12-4,CASSFESLGPSSSYEQYF,TGTGCCAGCAGTTTTGAGAGCCTTGGGCCATCTAGCTCCTACGAGCAGTACTTC
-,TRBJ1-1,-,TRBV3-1,CASSLMGWTEAFF,TGTGCCAGCAGCCTTATGGGGTGGACTGAAGCTTTCTTT
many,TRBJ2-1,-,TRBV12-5,CASGISEDNEQFF,TGTGCTAGTGGTATCAGCGAAGACAATGAGCAGTTCTTC
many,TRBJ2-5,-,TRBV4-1,CASSQNPGAQAQETQYF,TGCGCCAGCAGCCAAAATCCCGGGGCCCAAGCCCAAGAGACCCAGTACTTC
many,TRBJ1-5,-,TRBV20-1,CSARALDNQPQHF,TGCAGTGCTAGAGCCCTAGACAATCAGCCCCAGCATTTT
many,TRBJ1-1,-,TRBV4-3,CASSRRGNTEAFF,TGCGCCAGCAGCCGGCGGGGGAACACTGAAGCTTTCTTT
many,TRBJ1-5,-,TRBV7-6,CASSLSPGDQPQHF,TGTGCCAGCAGCCTGTCGCCCGGGGATCAGCCCCAGCATTTT
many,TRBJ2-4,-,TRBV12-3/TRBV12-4,CASSPGSNIEIQYF,TGTGCCAGCAGCCCCGGGTCCAATATTGAGATTCAGTACTTC
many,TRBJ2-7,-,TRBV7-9,CASSFLRSYEQYF,TGTGCCAGCAGCTTTCTCCGCTCCTACGAGCAGTACTTC
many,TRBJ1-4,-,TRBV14,CASSRIAGLKGKLFF,TGTGCCAGCAGCCGAATCGCGGGCCTGAAAGGAAAACTGTTTTTT
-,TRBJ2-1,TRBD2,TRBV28,CASSHYPGLARVGQFF,TGTGCCAGCAGCCATTACCCGGGACTAGCGCGGGTTGGGCAGTTCTTC
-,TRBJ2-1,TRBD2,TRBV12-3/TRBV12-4,CASRFGTSINEQFF,TGTGCCAGCAGGTTCGGGACTAGTATCAATGAGCAGTTCTTC
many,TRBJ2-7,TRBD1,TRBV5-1,CASSLDTGVEQYF,TGCGCCAGCAGCTTAGACACAGGGGTCGAGCAGTACTTC
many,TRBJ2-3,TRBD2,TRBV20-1,CSARLAGSTDTQYF,TGCAGTGCTAGACTAGCGGGCAGCACAGATACGCAGTATTTT
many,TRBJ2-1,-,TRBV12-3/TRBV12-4,CASSLRQIYNEQFF,TGTGCCAGCAGTTTGAGACAGATATACAATGAGCAGTTCTTC
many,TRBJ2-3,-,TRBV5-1,CASSLVPLAGRTDTQYF,TGCGCCAGCAGCTTGGTCCCTTTGGCGGGAAGGACAGATACGCAGTATTTT
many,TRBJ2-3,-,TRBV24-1,CATSDFEGDTQYF,TGTGCCACCAGTGATTTCGAAGGGGATACGCAGTATTTT
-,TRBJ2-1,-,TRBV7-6,CASSFTGRSEQFF,TGTGCCAGCAGTTTCACAGGGCGCAGTGAGCAGTTCTTC
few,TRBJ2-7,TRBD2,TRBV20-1,CSPGTSGRFSEQYF,TGCAGTCCGGGGACTAGCGGGAGATTCTCCGAGCAGTACTTC
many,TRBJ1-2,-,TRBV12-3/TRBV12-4,CASSPFGVGYTF,TGTGCCAGCAGTCCCTTCGGGGTCGGCTACACCTTC
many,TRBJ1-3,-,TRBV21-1,CAGRTAGLRYRSSGNTIYF,TGTGCCGGCAGGACGGCAGGGCTAAGATACCGTAGCTCTGGAAACACCATATATTTT
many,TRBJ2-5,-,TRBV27,CASTSGTQETQYF,TGTGCCAGCACATCCGGAACCCAAGAGACCCAGTACTTC
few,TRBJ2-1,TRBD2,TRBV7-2,CASSPWTSGEQFF,TGTGCCAGCAGCCCATGGACTAGTGGGGAGCAGTTCTTC
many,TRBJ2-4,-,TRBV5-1,CASSVGPVAKNIQYF,TGCGCCAGCAGCGTCGGGCCGGTAGCCAAAAACATTCAGTACTTC
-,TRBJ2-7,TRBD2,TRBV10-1,CASSAGLAGAYEQYF,TGCGCCAGCAGTGCGGGACTAGCGGGCGCCTACGAGCAGTACTTC
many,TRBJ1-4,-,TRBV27,CASSLSGNENEKLFF,TGTGCCAGCAGTTTATCGGGGAATGAAAATGAAAAACTGTTTTTT
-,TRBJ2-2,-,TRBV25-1,CASSELGGGELFF,TGTGCCAGCAGTGAATTGGGGGGCGGGGAGCTGTTTTTT
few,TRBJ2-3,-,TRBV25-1,CASSELELPDTQYF,TGTGCCAGCAGTGAATTGGAACTTCCAGATACGCAGTATTTT
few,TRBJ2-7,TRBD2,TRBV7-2,CSSSLVPIAGGSYEQYF,TGTTCCAGCAGCTTAGTTCCTATAGCGGGAGGGTCCTACGAGCAGTACTTC
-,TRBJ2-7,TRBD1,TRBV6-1,CASSSCDRAYEQYF,TGTGCCAGCTCGTCTTGTGACAGGGCCTACGAGCAGTACTTC
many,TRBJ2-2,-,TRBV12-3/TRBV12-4,CASSLRRAPFTGELFF,TGTGCCAGCAGTCTTCGGAGGGCCCCCTTTACCGGGGAGCTGTTTTTT
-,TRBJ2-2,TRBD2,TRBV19,CASSPKGREGIGELFF,TGTGCCAGTAGTCCCAAAGGGAGGGAGGGCATCGGGGAGCTGTTTTTT
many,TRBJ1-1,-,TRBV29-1,CSVEIGAWGTEAFF,TGCAGCGTTGAGATCGGGGCTTGGGGCACTGAAGCTTTCTTT
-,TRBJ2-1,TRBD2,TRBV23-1,CASRPCEREANEQFF,TGCGCCAGCAGGCCCTGTGAGCGGGAGGCCAATGAGCAGTTCTTC
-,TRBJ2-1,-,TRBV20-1,CSARDPGESISEQFF,TGCAGTGCTAGAGATCCGGGGGAGTCCATCAGTGAGCAGTTCTTC
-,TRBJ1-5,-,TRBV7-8,CASSFFGGDTNQPQHF,TGTGCCAGCAGCTTTTTTGGGGGAGATACAAATCAGCCCCAGCATTTT
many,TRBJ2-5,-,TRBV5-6,CASSLIGGSQETQYF,TGTGCCAGCAGCTTGATTGGGGGTAGCCAAGAGACCCAGTACTTC
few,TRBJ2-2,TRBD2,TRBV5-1,CASSLMGLAGVTTGELFF,TGCGCCAGCAGCTTAATGGGACTAGCGGGAGTGACCACCGGGGAGCTGTTTTTT
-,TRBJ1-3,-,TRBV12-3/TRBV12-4,CASSLISGNPIYF,TGTGCCAGCAGTCTGATTTCTGGAAACCCCATATATTTT
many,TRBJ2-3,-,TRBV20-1,CSARDFTDTQYF,TGCAGTGCTAGAGACTTCACAGATACGCAGTATTTT
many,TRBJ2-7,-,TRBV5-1,CASSLRGQGSSYEQYF,TGCGCCAGCAGCCTACGGGGGCAGGGAAGCTCCTACGAGCAGTACTTC
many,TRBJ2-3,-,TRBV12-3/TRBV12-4,CASSFPSTDTQYF,TGTGCCAGCAGTTTTCCTAGCACAGATACGCAGTATTTT
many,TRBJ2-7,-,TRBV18,CASSPRRTDSYEQYF,TGTGCCAGCTCACCCCGGAGGACAGATTCCTACGAGCAGTACTTC